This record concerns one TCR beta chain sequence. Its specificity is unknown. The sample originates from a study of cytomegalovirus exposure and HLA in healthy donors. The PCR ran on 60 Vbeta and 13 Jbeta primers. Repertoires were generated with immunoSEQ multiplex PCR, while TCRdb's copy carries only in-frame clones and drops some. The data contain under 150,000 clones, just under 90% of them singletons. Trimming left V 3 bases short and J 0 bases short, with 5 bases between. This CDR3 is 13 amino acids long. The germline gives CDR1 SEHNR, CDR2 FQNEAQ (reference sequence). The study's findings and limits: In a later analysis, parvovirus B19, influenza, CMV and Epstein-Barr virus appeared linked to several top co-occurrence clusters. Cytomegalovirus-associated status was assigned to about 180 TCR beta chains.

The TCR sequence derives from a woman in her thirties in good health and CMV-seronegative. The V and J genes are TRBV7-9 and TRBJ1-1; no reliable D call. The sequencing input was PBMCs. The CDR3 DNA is TGTGCCAGCAGCTTTAACTTGAACACTGAAGCTTTCTTT. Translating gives CASSFNLNTEAFF.